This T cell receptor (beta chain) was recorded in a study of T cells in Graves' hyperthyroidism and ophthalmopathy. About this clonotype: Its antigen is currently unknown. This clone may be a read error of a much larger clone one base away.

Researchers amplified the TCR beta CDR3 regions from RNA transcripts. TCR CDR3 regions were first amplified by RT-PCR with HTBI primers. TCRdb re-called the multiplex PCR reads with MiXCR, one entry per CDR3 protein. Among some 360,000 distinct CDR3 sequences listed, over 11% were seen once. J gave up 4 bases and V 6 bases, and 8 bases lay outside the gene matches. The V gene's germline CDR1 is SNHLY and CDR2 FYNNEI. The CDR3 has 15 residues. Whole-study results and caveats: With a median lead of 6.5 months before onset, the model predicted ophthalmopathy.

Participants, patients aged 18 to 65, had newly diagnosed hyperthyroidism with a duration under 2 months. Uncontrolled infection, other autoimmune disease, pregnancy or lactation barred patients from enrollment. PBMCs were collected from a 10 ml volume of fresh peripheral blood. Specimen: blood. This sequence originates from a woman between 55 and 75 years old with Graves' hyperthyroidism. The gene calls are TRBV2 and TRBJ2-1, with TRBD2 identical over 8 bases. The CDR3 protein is CASSRASGFYNEQFF. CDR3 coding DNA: TGTGCCAGCAGCAGGGCTAGCGGGTTTTACAATGAGCAGTTCTTC.